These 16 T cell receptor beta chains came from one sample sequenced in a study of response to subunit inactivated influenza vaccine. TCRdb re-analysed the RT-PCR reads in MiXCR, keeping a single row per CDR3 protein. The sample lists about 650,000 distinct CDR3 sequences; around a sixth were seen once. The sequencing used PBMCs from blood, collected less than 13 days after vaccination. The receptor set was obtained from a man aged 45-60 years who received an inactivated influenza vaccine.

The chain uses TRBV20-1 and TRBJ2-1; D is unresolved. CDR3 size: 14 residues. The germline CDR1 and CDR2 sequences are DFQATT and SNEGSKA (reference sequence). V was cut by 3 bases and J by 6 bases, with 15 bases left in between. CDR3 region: CSASPQIGFNEQFF. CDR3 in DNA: TGCAGTGCTAGCCCTCAGATTGGGTTCAATGAGCAGTTCTTC.

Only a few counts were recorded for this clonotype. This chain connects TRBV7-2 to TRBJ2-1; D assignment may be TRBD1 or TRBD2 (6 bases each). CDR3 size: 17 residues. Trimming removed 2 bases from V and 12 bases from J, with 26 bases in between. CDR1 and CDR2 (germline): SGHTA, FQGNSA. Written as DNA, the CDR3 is TGTGCCAGCAGCTTAAGGTTAACGGGGGCCAATCTTAGAGGGCAGTTCTTC. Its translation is CASSLRLTGANLRGQFF. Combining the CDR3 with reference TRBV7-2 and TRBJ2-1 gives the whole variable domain GAGVSQSPSNKVTEKGKDVELRCDPISGHTALYWYRQSLGQGLEFLIYFQGNSAPDKSGLPSDRFSAERTGGSVSTLTIQRTQQEDSAVYLCASSLRLTGANLRGQFFGPGTRLTVL.

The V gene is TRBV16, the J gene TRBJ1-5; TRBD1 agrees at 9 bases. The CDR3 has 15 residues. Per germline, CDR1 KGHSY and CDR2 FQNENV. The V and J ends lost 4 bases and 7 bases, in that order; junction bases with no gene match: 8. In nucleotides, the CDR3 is TGTGCCAGCAGCCTGACAGGGGGTGAGGGACAGCCCCAGCATTTT. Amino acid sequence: CASSLTGGEGQPQHF.

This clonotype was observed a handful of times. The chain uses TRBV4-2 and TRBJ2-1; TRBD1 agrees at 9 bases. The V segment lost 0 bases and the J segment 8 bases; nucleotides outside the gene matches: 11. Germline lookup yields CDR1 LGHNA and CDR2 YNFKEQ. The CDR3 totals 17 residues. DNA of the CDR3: TGTGCCAGCAGCCAAGACCACAGGGGGCATAAGCCTTATGAGCAGTTCTTC. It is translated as CASSQDHRGHKPYEQFF.

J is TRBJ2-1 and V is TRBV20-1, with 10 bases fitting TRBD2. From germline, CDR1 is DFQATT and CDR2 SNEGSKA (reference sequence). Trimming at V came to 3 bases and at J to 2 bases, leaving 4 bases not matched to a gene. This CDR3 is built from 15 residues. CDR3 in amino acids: CSASRGLAAYNEQFF. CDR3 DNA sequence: TGCAGTGCTAGCAGAGGACTAGCGGCCTACAATGAGCAGTTCTTC.

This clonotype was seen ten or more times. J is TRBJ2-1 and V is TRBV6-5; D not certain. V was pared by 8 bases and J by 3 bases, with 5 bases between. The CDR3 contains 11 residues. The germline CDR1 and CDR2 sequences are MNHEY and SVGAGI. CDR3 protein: CASGDYNEQFF. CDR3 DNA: TGTGCCAGCGGCGACTACAATGAGCAGTTCTTC.

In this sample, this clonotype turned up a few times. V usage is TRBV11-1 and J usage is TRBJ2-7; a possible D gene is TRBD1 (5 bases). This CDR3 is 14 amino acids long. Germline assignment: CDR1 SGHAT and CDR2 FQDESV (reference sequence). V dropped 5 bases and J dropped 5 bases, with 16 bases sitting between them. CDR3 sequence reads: CASSQDSLVHEQYF. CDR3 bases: TGTGCCAGCAGCCAAGACAGTCTGGTACACGAGCAGTACTTC.

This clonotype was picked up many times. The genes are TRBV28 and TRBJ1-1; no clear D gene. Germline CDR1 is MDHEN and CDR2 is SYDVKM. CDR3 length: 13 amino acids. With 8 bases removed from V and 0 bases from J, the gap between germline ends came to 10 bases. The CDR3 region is CASGTVLNTEAFF. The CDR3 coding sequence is TGTGCCAGCGGTACAGTTTTGAACACTGAAGCTTTCTTT.

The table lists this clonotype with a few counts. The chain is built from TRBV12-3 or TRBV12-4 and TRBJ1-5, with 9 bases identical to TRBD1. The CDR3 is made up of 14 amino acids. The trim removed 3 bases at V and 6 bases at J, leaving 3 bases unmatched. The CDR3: CASSFGTGTQPQHF. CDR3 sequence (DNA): TGTGCCAGCAGTTTTGGGACAGGGACTCAGCCCCAGCATTTT.

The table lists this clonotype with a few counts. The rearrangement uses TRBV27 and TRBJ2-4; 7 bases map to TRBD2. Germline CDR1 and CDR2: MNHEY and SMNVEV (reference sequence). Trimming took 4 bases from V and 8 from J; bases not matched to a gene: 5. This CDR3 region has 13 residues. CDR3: CASSSFGGYIQYF. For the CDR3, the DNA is TGTGCCAGCAGTTCCTTCGGGGGGTACATTCAGTACTTC.

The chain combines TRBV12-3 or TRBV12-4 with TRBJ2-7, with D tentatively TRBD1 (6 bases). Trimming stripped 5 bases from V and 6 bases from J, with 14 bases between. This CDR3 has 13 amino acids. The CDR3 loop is CASSTGPSGEQYF. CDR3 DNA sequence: TGTGCCAGCAGTACAGGGCCATCGGGCGAGCAGTACTTC.

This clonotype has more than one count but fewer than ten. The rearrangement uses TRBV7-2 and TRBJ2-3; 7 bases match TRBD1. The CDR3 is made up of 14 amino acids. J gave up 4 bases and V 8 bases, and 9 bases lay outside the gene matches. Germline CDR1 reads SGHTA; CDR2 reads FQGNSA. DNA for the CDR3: TGTGCCAGCCTCGGCAGGGGGAAAGCAGATACGCAGTATTTT. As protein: CASLGRGKADTQYF.

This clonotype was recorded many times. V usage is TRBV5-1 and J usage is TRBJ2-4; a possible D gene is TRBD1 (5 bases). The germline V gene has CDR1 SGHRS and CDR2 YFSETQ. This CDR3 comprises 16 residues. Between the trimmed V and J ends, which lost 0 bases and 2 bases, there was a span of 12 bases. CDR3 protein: CASSLVPGQTKNIQYF. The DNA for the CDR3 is TGCGCCAGCAGCTTGGTTCCAGGGCAGACCAAAAACATTCAGTACTTC.

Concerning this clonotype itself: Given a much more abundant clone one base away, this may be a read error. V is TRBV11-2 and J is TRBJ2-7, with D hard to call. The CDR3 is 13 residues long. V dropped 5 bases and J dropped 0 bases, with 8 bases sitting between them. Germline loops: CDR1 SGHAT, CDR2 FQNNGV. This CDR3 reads CASSPRVSYEQYF. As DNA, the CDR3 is TGTGCCAGCAGCCCACGGGTCTCCTACGAGCAGTACTTC.

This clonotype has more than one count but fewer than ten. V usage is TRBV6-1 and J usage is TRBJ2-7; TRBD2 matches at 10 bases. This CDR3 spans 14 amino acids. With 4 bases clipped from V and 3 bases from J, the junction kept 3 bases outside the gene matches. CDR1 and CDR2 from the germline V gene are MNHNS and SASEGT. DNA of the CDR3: TGTGCCAGCAGTGGCATAGCGGGGGGCTACGAGCAGTACTTC. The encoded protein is CASSGIAGGYEQYF.

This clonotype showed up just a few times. The CDR3 spells CASSRGAFYNEQFF. The CDR3 nucleotides read TGTGCCAGCAGCAGGGGGGCATTCTACAATGAGCAGTTCTTC. The chain has TRBV25-1 and TRBJ2-1, with D possibly TRBD1 on 7 matching bases. The V end lost 6 bases, the J end lost 3 bases, and 12 bases lay between the germline ends. Germline V lookup: CDR1 MGHDK, CDR2 SYGVNS. The CDR3 runs to 14 residues.